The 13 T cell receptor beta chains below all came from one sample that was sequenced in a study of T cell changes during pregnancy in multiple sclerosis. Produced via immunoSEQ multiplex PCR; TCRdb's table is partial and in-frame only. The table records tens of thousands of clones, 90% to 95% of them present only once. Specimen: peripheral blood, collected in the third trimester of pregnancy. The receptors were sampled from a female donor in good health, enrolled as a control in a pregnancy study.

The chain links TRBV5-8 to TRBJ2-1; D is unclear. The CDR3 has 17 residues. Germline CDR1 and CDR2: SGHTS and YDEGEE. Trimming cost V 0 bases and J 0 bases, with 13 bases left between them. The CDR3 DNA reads TGTGCCAGCAGCTTGGTTAGCCTGGCCCGCTCCTACAATGAGCAGTTCTTC. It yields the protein CASSLVSLARSYNEQFF.

The CDR3 nucleotides read TGCGCCAGCAGCCAAAGGACGGGACAGGTCTCATTTCCCTCCTACAATGAGCAGTTCTTC. The encoded protein is CASSQRTGQVSFPSYNEQFF. V usage is TRBV4-1 and J usage is TRBJ2-1; 8 bases line up with TRBD1. V lost 2 bases, J lost 0 bases, and 15 bases stayed unmatched. This CDR3 has 20 residues. Per germline, CDR1 MGHRA and CDR2 YSYEKL.

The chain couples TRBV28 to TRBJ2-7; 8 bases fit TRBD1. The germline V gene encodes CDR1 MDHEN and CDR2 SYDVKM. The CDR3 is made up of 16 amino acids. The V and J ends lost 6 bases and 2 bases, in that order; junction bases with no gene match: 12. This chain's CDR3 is CASRMRGTGITYEQYF. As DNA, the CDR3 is TGTGCCAGCAGGATGCGAGGGACAGGAATCACCTACGAGCAGTACTTC.

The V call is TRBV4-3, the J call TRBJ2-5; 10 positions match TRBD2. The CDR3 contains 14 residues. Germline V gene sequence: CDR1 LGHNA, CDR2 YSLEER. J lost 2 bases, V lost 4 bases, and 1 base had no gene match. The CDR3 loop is CASSLGLAQETQYF. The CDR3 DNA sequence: TGCGCCAGCAGCCTGGGACTAGCGCAAGAGACCCAGTACTTC.

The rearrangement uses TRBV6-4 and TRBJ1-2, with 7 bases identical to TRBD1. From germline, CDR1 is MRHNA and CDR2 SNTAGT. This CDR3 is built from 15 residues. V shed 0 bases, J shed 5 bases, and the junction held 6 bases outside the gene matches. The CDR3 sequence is CASSDSTGTAYGYTF. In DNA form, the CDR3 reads TGTGCCAGCAGTGACTCGACCGGGACAGCTTATGGCTACACCTTC.

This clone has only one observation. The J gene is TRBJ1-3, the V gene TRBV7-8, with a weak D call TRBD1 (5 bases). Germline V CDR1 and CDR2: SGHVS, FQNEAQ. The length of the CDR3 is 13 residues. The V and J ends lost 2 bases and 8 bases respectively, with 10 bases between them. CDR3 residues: CASSLPSGDTIYF. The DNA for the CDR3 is TGTGCCAGCAGCTTACCATCGGGGGACACCATATATTTT.

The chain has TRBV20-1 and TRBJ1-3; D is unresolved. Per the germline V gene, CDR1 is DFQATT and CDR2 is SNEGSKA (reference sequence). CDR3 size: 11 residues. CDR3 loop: CMGSSGNTIYF. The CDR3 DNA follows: TGCATGGGGAGTTCTGGAAACACCATATATTTT.

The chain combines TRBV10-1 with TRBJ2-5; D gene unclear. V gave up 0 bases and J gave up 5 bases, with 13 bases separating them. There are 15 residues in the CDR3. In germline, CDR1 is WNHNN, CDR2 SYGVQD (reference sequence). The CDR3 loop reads CASSESIPTSETQYF. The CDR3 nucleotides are TGCGCCAGCAGTGAGTCGATACCTACGAGTGAGACCCAGTACTTC.

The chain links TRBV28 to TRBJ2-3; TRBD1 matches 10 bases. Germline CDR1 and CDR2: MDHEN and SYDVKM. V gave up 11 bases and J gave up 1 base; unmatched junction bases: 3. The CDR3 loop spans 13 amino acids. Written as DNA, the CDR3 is TGTGCCGCCGGGACAGGGGGCACAGATACGCAGTATTTT. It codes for CAAGTGGTDTQYF.

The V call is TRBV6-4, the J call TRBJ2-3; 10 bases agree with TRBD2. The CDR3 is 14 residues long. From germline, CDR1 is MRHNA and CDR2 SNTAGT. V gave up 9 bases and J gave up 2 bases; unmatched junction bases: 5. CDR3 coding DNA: TGTGCCAGTCGTGGGACTAGCGTCACAGATACGCAGTATTTT. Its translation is CASRGTSVTDTQYF.

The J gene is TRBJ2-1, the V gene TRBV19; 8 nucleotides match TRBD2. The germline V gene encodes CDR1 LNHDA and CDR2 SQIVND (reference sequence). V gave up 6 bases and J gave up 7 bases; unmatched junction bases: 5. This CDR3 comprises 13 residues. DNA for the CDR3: TGTGCCAGTAGACCGGGGGGGGCGAATGAGCAGTTCTTC. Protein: CASRPGGANEQFF.

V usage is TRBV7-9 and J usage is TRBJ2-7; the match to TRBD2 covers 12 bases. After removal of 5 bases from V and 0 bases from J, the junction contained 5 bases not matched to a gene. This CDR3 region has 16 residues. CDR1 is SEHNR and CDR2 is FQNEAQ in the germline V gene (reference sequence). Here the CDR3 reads CASSPRLAGDSYEQYF. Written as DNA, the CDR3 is TGTGCCAGCAGCCCACGACTAGCGGGGGACTCCTACGAGCAGTACTTC.

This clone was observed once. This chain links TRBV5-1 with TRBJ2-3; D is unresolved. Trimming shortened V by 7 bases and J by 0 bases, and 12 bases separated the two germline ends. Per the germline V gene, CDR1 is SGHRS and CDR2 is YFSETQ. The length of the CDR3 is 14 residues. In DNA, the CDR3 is TGCGCCAGCCGCCCCTCGACTAGCACAGATACGCAGTATTTT. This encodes CASRPSTSTDTQYF.